A selection of T cell receptor beta chains follows, all from one sample in a study of blood T cell repertoires in COVID-19. Sequencing was performed with immunoSEQ multiplex PCR; in TCRdb, only in-frame clones are kept and a portion is missing. Of tens of thousands of clones detected, around 83% appear once; the ten largest clones hold under 7.5%. The sample was peripheral blood. The receptors stem from a young man with COVID-19, enrolled during active disease. Both conserved end residues are part of each CDR3. A D gene is named only where the DNA matches it firmly. The size field is filled for only some rows; it gives once, few, many or a size class.

cdr3_aa cdr3_nt d_call j_call clone_size v_call cdr3_length
CASSRMTAMNTEAFF TGTGCCAGCAGTCGTATGACAGCCATGAACACTGAAGCTTTCTTT - TRBJ1-1 - TRBV6-5 15
CASSLERGRTGWNIQYF TGTGCCAGCAGCTTGGAACGGGGAAGGACAGGGTGGAACATTCAGTACTTC TRBD1 TRBJ2-4 few TRBV5-7 17
CASSYYTGIKDEQYF TGTGCCAGCAGTTACTACACGGGTATCAAGGACGAGCAGTACTTC - TRBJ2-7 - TRBV6-6 15
CASSLSGGKEETQYF TGCGCCAGCAGCTTGTCAGGGGGGAAAGAAGAGACCCAGTACTTC - TRBJ2-5 - TRBV5-1 15
CASSLRDRFASPLHF TGTGCCAGCAGCCTCCGGGACAGGTTTGCTTCACCCCTCCACTTT TRBD1 TRBJ1-6 - TRBV3-1/TRBV3-2 15
CASTEGNQETQYF TGTGCCAGTACGGAGGGGAATCAAGAGACCCAGTACTTC - TRBJ2-5 - TRBV19 13
CASSLGRGLGGYTF TGTGCCAGCAGCTTAGGCAGGGGGCTTGGTGGCTACACCTTC TRBD1 TRBJ1-2 - TRBV11-2 14
CASSLGPQGGTYEQYF TGCGCCAGCAGCTTGGGCCCCCAGGGTGGGACCTACGAGCAGTACTTC - TRBJ2-7 - TRBV5-1 16
CASTLDPGIHTEAFF TGTGCCAGCACCCTCGACCCGGGGATCCACACTGAAGCTTTCTTT - TRBJ1-1 few TRBV6-5 15
CASSREKSYNEQFF TGTGCCAGCTCCCGGGAGAAGTCCTACAATGAGCAGTTCTTC - TRBJ2-1 - TRBV28 14
CASSLEGSRGNAEAFF TGTGCCAGCAGTTTAGAGGGCAGCAGAGGGAACGCTGAAGCTTTCTTT - TRBJ1-1 - TRBV28 16
CASSPGTANYGYTF TGTGCCAGCAGTCCCGGGACAGCTAACTATGGCTACACCTTC TRBD1 TRBJ1-2 - TRBV6-5 14
CASSSVSADPGYGYTF TGTGCCAGCAGCTCGGTTAGCGCAGATCCGGGGTATGGCTACACCTTC - TRBJ1-2 - TRBV7-6 16
CASSESPLWTGNNSPLHF TGCGCCAGCAGTGAGTCCCCTCTTTGGACAGGGAATAATTCACCCCTCCACTTT TRBD1 TRBJ1-6 - TRBV10-2 18
CASSRGQTDTQYF TGTGCCAGCAGCCGGGGCCAGACAGATACGCAGTATTTT - TRBJ2-3 - TRBV14 13
CAWSTVPGNSPLHF TGTGCCTGGAGTACCGTCCCAGGGAATTCACCCCTCCACTTT - TRBJ1-6 - TRBV30 14
CASSPAFRGSTGELFF TGTGCCAGTAGTCCCGCCTTCAGGGGCAGCACCGGGGAGCTGTTTTTT - TRBJ2-2 - TRBV19 16
CASSQGPHTDGYTF TGTGCCAGCAGCCAGGGGCCCCATACAGATGGCTACACCTTC - TRBJ1-2 - TRBV3-1/TRBV3-2 14
CSVSPDRAFYEQYF TGCAGCGTATCTCCGGACAGGGCTTTTTACGAGCAGTACTTC TRBD1 TRBJ2-7 few TRBV29-1 14
CASRLPRVSHTEAFF TGTGCCAGCAGGCTGCCTCGGGTCAGTCACACTGAAGCTTTCTTT - TRBJ1-1 - TRBV28 15
CAWTRLAKGNEQFF TGTGCCTGGACGCGGCTAGCCAAGGGTAATGAGCAGTTCTTC - TRBJ2-1 - TRBV30 14
CASRRGRGQSSGANVLTF TGTGCCAGTAGGAGGGGCCGGGGACAGTCATCTGGGGCCAACGTCCTGACTTTC TRBD1 TRBJ2-6 - TRBV19 18
CAISGARDTDTQYF TGTGCCATCAGTGGGGCCCGGGACACAGATACGCAGTATTTT - TRBJ2-3 - TRBV10-3 14
CASSESGGYEQYF TGCGCCAGCAGTGAGTCGGGGGGCTACGAGCAGTACTTC - TRBJ2-7 - TRBV10-1 13
CASSLPRTAGNTIYF TGCGCCAGCAGCTTACCCCGGACAGCTGGAAACACCATATATTTT - TRBJ1-3 - TRBV5-1 15
CASSQLNVGYTF TGTGCCAGCAGCCAACTTAACGTTGGCTACACCTTC - TRBJ1-2 few TRBV28 12
CASSFGPSYEQYF TGTGCCAGCAGTTTTGGGCCAAGCTACGAGCAGTACTTC - TRBJ2-7 - TRBV28 13
CASSLDAGVGGYTF TGCGCCAGCAGCTTGGACGCGGGGGTAGGCGGCTACACCTTC - TRBJ1-2 - TRBV5-1 14
CATSGSGADANYGYTF TGTGCCACCAGTGGCTCAGGGGCAGACGCTAACTATGGCTACACCTTC - TRBJ1-2 - TRBV24-1 16
CASSLDSLGQPQHF TGTGCCAGCTCACTGGACAGTCTGGGTCAGCCCCAGCATTTT - TRBJ1-5 - TRBV18 14
CAWRGLEVGTGELFF TGTGCCTGGAGGGGGCTTGAGGTCGGGACCGGGGAGCTGTTTTTT - TRBJ2-2 - TRBV30 15
CASSEMAGGRNEQFF TGTGCCAGCAGTGAAATGGCGGGAGGACGCAATGAGCAGTTCTTC TRBD2 TRBJ2-1 - TRBV6-1 15